Each of the 14 T cell receptor beta chains below was sequenced from the same sample in a study of neoadjuvant anti-PD-1 for oral cavity cancer. The time point here: after neoadjuvant nivolumab, at surgical resection. The assay was immunoSEQ multiplex PCR, and TCRdb's table has in-frame clones only and misses some. The sample has over 65,000 clones, roughly nine tenths seen once. This specimen consisted of PBMCs, obtained after nivolumab (anti-PD-1) treatment. These receptors came from a person aged 35 to 85 with oral cavity squamous cell carcinoma.

The V and J genes are TRBV15 and TRBJ2-2; no clear D. The germline V gene encodes CDR1 LNHNV and CDR2 YYDKDF (reference sequence). The CDR3 is made up of 16 amino acids. The ends were cut back, 0 bases at V and 0 bases at J, with 8 bases in the middle. The CDR3: CATSRELGSNTGELFF. Written as DNA, the CDR3 is TGTGCCACCAGCAGAGAGTTGGGGTCGAACACCGGGGAGCTGTTTTTT.

The J gene is TRBJ1-2, the V gene TRBV6-1, with a tentative D call TRBD1 (5 bases). Germline CDR1 MNHNS, CDR2 SASEGT. The CDR3 runs to 13 residues. V gave up 3 bases and J gave up 5 bases, with 10 bases separating them. Written as DNA, the CDR3 is TGTGCCAGCAGTGAGGGGACCCAGTATGGCTACACCTTC. Its protein is CASSEGTQYGYTF.

The rearrangement uses TRBV9 and TRBJ1-1, with D possibly TRBD1 on 5 matching bases. The CDR3 is 14 amino acids. The germline CDR1 and CDR2 sequences are SGDLS and YYNGEE. The germline V and J ends were trimmed by 5 bases and 4 bases, with 15 bases remaining between them. The CDR3 here is CASSQVSGITEAFF. In DNA form, the CDR3 reads TGTGCCAGCAGTCAAGTCTCAGGGATCACTGAAGCTTTCTTT. Drawing the rest from reference TRBV9 and TRBJ1-1, the complete variable domain is DSGVTQTPKHLITATGQRVTLRCSPRSGDLSVYWYQQSLDQGLQFLIQYYNGEERAKGNILERFSAQQFPDLHSELNLSSLELGDSALYFCASSQVSGITEAFFGQGTRLTVV.

The rearrangement joins TRBV11-1 to TRBJ2-7, with 8 bases matching TRBD1. The CDR3 runs to 15 residues. Germline-derived CDR1 and CDR2 are SGHAT and FQDESV (reference sequence). V was pared by 2 bases and J by 2 bases, with 5 bases of the junction left unmatched. Written as DNA, the CDR3 is TGTGCCAGCAGCTTAATGACAGGGGCTACCTACGAGCAGTACTTC. Translated: CASSLMTGATYEQYF.

V is TRBV5-4 and J is TRBJ2-1, with 8 bases that match TRBD1. The J segment lost 5 bases and the V segment lost 2 bases, leaving 3 bases of the junction unmatched. The CDR3 sequence is 14 residues long. Germline CDR1 and CDR2: SGHNT and YYREEE (reference sequence). The CDR3 region has the DNA TGTGCCAGCAGCTTACCGGACAGGGACAATGAGCAGTTCTTC. As protein: CASSLPDRDNEQFF.

V and J are TRBV5-4 and TRBJ2-2; D gene unclear. CDR1 and CDR2 (germline): SGHNT, YYREEE (reference sequence). CDR3 size: 15 residues. V lost 0 bases to trimming and J lost 8 bases, with 14 bases between them. CDR3 protein: CASSLEGPYGGELFF. The CDR3 region has the DNA TGTGCCAGCAGCTTGGAGGGCCCCTATGGGGGGGAGCTGTTTTTT.

The chain combines TRBV15 with TRBJ1-3; D gene uncertain. V lost 0 bases and J lost 0, with 6 bases in between. This CDR3 spans 15 amino acids. Germline V gene data show CDR1 as LNHNV and CDR2 as YYDKDF (reference sequence). The DNA of the CDR3 is TGTGCCACCAGCAGAGACCCAAGCTCTGGAAACACCATATATTTT. The encoded protein is CATSRDPSSGNTIYF.

CDR3 in DNA: TGTGCCAGTAGCCGGTTGGGACGGACAGGGGTCAATGAAAAACTGTTTTTT. Residues: CASSRLGRTGVNEKLFF. The chain employs TRBV7-9 and TRBJ1-4; 9 bases align to TRBD1. The V and J ends lost 9 bases and 5 bases, in that order; junction bases with no gene match: 16. Per germline, CDR1 SEHNR and CDR2 FQNEAQ (reference sequence). The CDR3 is 17 residues long.

This chain links TRBV4-2 with TRBJ2-2, with D possibly TRBD2 on 6 matching bases. The germline CDR1 and CDR2 sequences are LGHNA and YNFKEQ. The CDR3 runs 15 residues. Trimming removed 3 bases at V and 7 bases at J, with 15 bases between. CDR3 sequence reads: CASSQVFGRDGELFF. The CDR3, as DNA: TGTGCCAGCAGCCAGGTTTTCGGGCGGGACGGGGAGCTGTTTTTT.

This clone appeared once. The V and J genes are TRBV28 and TRBJ2-7; D gene ambiguous. The CDR3 has 13 residues. Trimming cost V 1 base and J 3 bases, with 7 bases left between them. Germline V gene lookup returns CDR1 MDHEN and CDR2 SYDVKM. CDR3 sequence (DNA): TGTGCCAGCAGTTTATACCCGAACTACGAGCAGTACTTC. Translation gives CASSLYPNYEQYF.

This chain connects TRBV29-1 to TRBJ2-7, with D possibly TRBD1 on 7 matching bases. The V gene lost 6 bases and the J gene lost 3 bases, with 15 bases spanning the gap. The CDR3 length is 13 residues. The germline CDR1 and CDR2 sequences are SQVTM and ANQGSEA. The CDR3 loop is CSVQPGGNYEQYF. CDR3 nucleotide sequence: TGCAGCGTCCAACCAGGGGGGAACTACGAGCAGTACTTC.

A single count supports this clone. The chain combines TRBV29-1 with TRBJ2-1; 11 nucleotides match TRBD2. V was pared by 6 bases and J by 6 bases, with 7 bases of the junction left unmatched. Germline CDR1 SQVTM, CDR2 ANQGSEA. This CDR3 region has 14 residues. The CDR3: CSVALAGGGNEQFF. In DNA, the CDR3 is TGCAGCGTCGCTCTAGCGGGAGGAGGCAATGAGCAGTTCTTC.

This chain's CDR3 is CASRGQGPASQPQHF. CDR3 DNA sequence: TGTGCCAGCAGGGGACAGGGACCGGCTTCTCAGCCCCAGCATTTT. The V gene is TRBV2, the J gene TRBJ1-5; 9 nucleotides align to TRBD1. Germline V gene sequence: CDR1 SNHLY, CDR2 FYNNEI. J gave up 6 bases and V 6 bases, and 9 bases lay outside the gene matches. The CDR3 totals 15 residues.

The V gene is TRBV5-6, the J gene TRBJ1-1; maybe TRBD1 (6 bases). Germline V lookup: CDR1 SGHDT, CDR2 YYEEEE. V lost 2 bases, J lost 3 bases, and 11 bases lay in between. This CDR3 region has 14 residues. CDR3 region: CASSLGGGHTEAFF. For the CDR3, the DNA is TGTGCCAGCAGCTTAGGGGGGGGCCACACTGAAGCTTTCTTT.